This TCR beta chain was sequenced during a study of T cell responses to AZD1222 COVID-19 vaccine. Points from the study as a whole: The donor cohort was predominantly white British with a female majority, and clonal diversity may have been underestimated.

The table came from immunoSEQ multiplex PCR; TCRdb's copy has only in-frame clones and leaves some out. This sample has some 170,000 clones, with 92% found just once. Worth noting for this clone: What it recognizes is unknown.

This TCR was sampled from an adult in good health. The sample was peripheral blood, taken on day 0 of MenACWY control vaccination.

In DNA, the CDR3 is TGTGCCAGCAGCTTATACAGGATTAATTCACCCCTCCACTTT. Translating gives CASSLYRINSPLHF. This chain joins TRBV7-6 and TRBJ1-6, with a tentative D call TRBD1 (5 bases). Trimming pared 2 bases from V and 6 bases from J, leaving 8 bases between. CDR1 and CDR2 from the germline V gene are SGHVS and FNYEAQ. There are 14 residues in the CDR3.